This TCR beta chain was captured by sequencing in a study of control samples from healthy donors and cancer patients. V was clipped by 6 bases and J by 1 base, with 13 bases between them. The germline V gene has CDR1 SGHKS and CDR2 YYEKEE (reference sequence). The CDR3 runs to 14 residues. Here immunoSEQ multiplex PCR was the method, and the copy in TCRdb shows in-frame clones only, minus some. This table holds roughly 200,000 clones, 90% to 95% found once. What was sequenced was blood. The TCR sequence derives from a man aged 18 to 30 in good health. The J gene is TRBJ2-5, the V gene TRBV5-5; D not resolved. The CDR3 sequence is CASTPLVGQETQYF. For the CDR3, the DNA is TGTGCCAGCACCCCTCTCGTGGGCCAAGAGACCCAGTACTTC.